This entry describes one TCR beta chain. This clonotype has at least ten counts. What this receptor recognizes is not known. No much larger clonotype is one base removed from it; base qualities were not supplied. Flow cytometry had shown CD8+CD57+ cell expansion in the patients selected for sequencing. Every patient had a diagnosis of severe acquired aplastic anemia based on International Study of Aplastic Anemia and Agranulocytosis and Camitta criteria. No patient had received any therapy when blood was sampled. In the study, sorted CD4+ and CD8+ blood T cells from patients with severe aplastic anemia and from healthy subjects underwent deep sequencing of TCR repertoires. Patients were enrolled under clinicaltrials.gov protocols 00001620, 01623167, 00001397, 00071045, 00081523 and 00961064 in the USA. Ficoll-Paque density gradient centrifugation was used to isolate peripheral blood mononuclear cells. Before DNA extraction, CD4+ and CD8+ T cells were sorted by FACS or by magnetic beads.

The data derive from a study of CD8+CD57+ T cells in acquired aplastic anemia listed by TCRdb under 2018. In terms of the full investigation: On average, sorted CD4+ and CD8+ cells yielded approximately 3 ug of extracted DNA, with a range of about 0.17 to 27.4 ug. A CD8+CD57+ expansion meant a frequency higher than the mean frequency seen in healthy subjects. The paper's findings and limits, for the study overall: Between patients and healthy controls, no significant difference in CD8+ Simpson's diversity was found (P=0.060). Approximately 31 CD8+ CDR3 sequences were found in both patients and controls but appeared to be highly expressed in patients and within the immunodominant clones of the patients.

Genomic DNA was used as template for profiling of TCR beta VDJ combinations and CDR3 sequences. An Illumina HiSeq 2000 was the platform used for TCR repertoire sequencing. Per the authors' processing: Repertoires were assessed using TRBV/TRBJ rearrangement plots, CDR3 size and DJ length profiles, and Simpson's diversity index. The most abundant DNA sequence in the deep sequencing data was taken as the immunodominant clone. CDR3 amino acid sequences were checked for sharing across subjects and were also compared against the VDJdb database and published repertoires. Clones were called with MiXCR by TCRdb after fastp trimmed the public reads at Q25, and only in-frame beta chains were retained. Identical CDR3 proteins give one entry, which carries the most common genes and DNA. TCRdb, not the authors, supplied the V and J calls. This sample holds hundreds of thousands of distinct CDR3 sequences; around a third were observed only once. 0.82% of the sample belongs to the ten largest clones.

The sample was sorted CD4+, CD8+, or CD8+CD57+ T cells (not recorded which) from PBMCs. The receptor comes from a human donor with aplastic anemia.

The CDR3 corresponds to CASSFLLSNAYGYTF. The base sequence is TGTGCCAGCAGTTTTCTTTTGAGCAATGCCTATGGCTACACCTTC. The sequence links TRBV12-3 or TRBV12-4 to TRBJ1-2, with the D gene uncertain. V drops 3 bases and J drops 4 bases, leaving 15 bases in between. Taken from cysteine to phenylalanine, the CDR3 has 15 residues. The DNA shown is the 45-base CDR3, in frame from base 1.